This record looks at one T cell receptor beta chain sequence and its context. Its specificity is unknown. This sample is part of a study of shared clonotypes between healthy human individuals. Study-level information: The study used three CD4 naive, three CD4 memory, two CD8 naive and one CD8 memory plate per donor.

The authors distributed each subset's genomic DNA evenly over several immunoSEQ plates. DNA at about 0.2 ug, tens of thousands of T cell genomes, went into sorted-subset replicate PCRs. Repertoires were generated with immunoSEQ multiplex PCR, while TCRdb's copy carries only in-frame clones and drops some. The repertoire holds more than 2,000,000 clones, with around 94% as singletons. Study-wide results and limits: Clonotypes that were shared across a handful of donors made up 4.5% to 5% of naive CD4 clonotypes.

The V gene's germline CDR1 is SNHLY and CDR2 FYNNEI. The CDR3 consists of 14 residues. Trimming at V came to 6 bases and at J to 3 bases, leaving 5 bases not matched to a gene. Source material: naive CD4+ T cells sorted from blood. Subset in this sample: CD45RA+ positively selected. The chain joins TRBV2 to TRBJ2-7; TRBD1 matches 10 bases. The origin of this receptor is a young man in good health. In DNA, the CDR3 is TGTGCCAGCAGGAGAGGACAGGGGGTCTACGAGCAGTACTTC. Translated: CASRRGQGVYEQYF.